This T cell receptor beta chain is from a study of blood T cell repertoires in COVID-19. Produced via immunoSEQ multiplex PCR; TCRdb's table is partial and in-frame only. The sample gives hundreds of thousands of clones, almost 90% of which show up once; around 11% is in the top ten. This clonotype was sampled from a woman in her twenties or thirties with COVID-19, enrolled during active disease. Sequenced input: peripheral blood.

CDR3 residues: CASSQDPGTGREQYF. CDR3 bases: TGCGCCAGCAGCCAAGATCCCGGAACCGGGAGGGAGCAGTACTTC. V is TRBV4-1 and J is TRBJ2-7; 7 bases agree with TRBD2. Germline assignment: CDR1 MGHRA and CDR2 YSYEKL. The CDR3 has 15 residues. Losses at the gene ends were 0 bases for V and 7 bases for J; bases not matched to a gene: 9.